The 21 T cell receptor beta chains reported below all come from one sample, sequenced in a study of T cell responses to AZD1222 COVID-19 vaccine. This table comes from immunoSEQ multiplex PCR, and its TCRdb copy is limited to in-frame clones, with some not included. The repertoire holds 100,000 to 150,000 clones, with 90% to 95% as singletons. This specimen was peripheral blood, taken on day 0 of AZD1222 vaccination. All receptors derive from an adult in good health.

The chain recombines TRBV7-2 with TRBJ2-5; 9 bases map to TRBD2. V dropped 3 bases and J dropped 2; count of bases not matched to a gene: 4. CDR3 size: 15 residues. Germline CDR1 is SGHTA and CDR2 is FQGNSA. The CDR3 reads CASSFGLARQETQYF. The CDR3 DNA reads TGTGCCAGCAGCTTCGGACTAGCGCGTCAAGAGACCCAGTACTTC.

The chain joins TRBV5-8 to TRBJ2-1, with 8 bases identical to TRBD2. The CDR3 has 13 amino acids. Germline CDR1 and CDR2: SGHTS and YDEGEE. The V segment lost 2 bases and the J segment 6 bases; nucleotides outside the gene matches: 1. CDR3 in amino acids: CASSLGTSNEQFF. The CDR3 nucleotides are TGTGCCAGCAGCTTAGGGACTAGCAATGAGCAGTTCTTC.

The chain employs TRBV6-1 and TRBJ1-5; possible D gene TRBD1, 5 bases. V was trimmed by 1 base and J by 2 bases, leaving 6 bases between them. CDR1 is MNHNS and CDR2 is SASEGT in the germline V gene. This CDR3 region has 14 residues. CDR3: CASSEGDGNQPQHF. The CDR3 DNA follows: TGTGCCAGCAGTGAAGGGGACGGCAATCAGCCCCAGCATTTT.

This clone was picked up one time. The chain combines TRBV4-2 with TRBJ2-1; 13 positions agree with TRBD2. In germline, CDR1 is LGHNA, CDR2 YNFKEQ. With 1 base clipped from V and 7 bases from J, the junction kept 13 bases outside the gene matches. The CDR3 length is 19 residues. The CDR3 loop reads CASSQVGPGLAGMGNEQFF. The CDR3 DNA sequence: TGTGCCAGCAGCCAAGTCGGTCCGGGACTAGCGGGAATGGGTAATGAGCAGTTCTTC.

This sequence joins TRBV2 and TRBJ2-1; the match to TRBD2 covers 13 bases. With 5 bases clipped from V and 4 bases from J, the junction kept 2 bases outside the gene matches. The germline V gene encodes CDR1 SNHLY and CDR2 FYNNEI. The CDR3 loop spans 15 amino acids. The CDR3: CASSPGLAGYNEQFF. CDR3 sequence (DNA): TGTGCCAGCAGTCCGGGACTAGCGGGATACAATGAGCAGTTCTTC.

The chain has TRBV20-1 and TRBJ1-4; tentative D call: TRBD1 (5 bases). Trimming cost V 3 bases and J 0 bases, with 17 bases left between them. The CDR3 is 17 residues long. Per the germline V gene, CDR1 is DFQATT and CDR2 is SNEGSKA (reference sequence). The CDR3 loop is CSASSYGGSATNEKLFF. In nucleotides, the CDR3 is TGCAGTGCTAGTTCGTATGGGGGGAGTGCAACTAATGAAAAACTGTTTTTT.

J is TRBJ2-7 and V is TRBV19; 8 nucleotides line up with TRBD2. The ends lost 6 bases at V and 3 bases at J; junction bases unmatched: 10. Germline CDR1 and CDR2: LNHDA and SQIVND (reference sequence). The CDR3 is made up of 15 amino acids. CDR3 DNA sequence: TGTGCCAGTAGGCCTAGAGGTAGCGGGAACTACGAGCAGTACTTC. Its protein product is CASRPRGSGNYEQYF. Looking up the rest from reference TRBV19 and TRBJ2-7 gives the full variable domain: DGGITQSPKYLFRKEGQNVTLSCEQNLNHDAMYWYRQDPGQGLRLIYYSQIVNDFQKGDIAEGYSVSREKKESFPLTVTSAQKNPTAFYLCASRPRGSGNYEQYFGPGTRLTVT.

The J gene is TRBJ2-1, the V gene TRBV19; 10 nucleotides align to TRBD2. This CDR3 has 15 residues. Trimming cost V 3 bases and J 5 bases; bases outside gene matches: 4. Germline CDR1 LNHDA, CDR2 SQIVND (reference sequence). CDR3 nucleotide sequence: TGTGCCAGTAGTATGTTGCTAGCGGGAGACAATGAGCAGTTCTTC. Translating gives CASSMLLAGDNEQFF.

DNA of the CDR3: TGCAGCGTTGATCGGTCAGATACGCAGTATTTT. Its translation: CSVDRSDTQYF. The chain carries TRBV29-1 and TRBJ2-3; D call uncertain. The V gene lost 3 bases and the J gene lost 4 bases, with 5 bases spanning the gap. Looked up from germline, CDR1 is SQVTM and CDR2 is ANQGSEA. CDR3 length: 11 residues.

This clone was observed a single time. The chain's CDR3 is CASSQEFTRVGNTIYF. The CDR3 DNA reads TGCGCCAGCAGCCAAGAGTTTACCAGGGTGGGAAACACCATATATTTT. The chain has TRBV4-1 and TRBJ1-3, with a possible D match to TRBD1 (5 bases). V lost 0 bases to trimming and J lost 4 bases, with 13 bases between them. Germline CDR1 reads MGHRA; CDR2 reads YSYEKL. The CDR3 runs 16 residues.

The chain's CDR3 is CASSRGLAGGSSYNEQFF. CDR3 in DNA: TGTGCCAGCAGTCGGGGACTAGCGGGAGGTAGCTCCTACAATGAGCAGTTCTTC. This sequence joins TRBV27 and TRBJ2-1; 15 bases agree with TRBD2. The CDR3 has 18 amino acids. CDR1 and CDR2 (germline): MNHEY, SMNVEV (reference sequence). The V gene end was trimmed by 5 bases and the J gene end by 0 bases; junction bases not matched to a gene: 5.

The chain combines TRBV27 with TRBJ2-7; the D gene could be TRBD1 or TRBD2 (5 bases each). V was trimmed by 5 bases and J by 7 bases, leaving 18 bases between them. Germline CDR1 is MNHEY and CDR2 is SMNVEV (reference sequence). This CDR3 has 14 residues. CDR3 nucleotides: TGTGCCAGCAGTAGGGAGCGGATTGCAGGGGAGCAGTACTTC. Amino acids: CASSRERIAGEQYF.

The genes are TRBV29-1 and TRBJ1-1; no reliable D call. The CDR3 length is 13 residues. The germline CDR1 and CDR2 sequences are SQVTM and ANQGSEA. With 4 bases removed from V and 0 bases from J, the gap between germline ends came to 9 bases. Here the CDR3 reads CSVVSSLNTEAFF. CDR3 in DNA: TGCAGCGTTGTCTCCAGCTTGAACACTGAAGCTTTCTTT. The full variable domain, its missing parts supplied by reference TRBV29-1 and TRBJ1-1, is SAVISQKPSRDICQRGTSLTIQCQVDSQVTMMFWYRQQPGQSLTLIATANQGSEATYESGFVIDKFPISRPNLTFSTLTVSNMSPEDSSIYLCSVVSSLNTEAFFGQGTRLTVV.

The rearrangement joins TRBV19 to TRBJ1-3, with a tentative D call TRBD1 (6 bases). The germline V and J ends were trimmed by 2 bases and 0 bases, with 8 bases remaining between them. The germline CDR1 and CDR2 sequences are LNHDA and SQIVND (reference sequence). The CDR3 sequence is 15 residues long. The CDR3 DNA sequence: TGTGCCAGTAGTATAACGACAGGCTCTGGAAACACCATATATTTT. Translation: CASSITTGSGNTIYF.

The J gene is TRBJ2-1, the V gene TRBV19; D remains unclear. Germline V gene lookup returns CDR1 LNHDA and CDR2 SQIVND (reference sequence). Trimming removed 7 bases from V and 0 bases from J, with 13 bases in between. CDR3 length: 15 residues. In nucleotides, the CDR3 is TGTGCCAGTACTTCGCCGGAATACTCCTACAATGAGCAGTTCTTC. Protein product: CASTSPEYSYNEQFF.

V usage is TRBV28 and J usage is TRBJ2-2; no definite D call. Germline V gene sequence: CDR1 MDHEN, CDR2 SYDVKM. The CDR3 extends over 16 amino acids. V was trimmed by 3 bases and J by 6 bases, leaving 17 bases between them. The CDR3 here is CASSFRRLGSAGELFF. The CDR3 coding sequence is TGTGCCAGCAGTTTTAGGCGTCTGGGGTCTGCCGGGGAGCTGTTTTTT. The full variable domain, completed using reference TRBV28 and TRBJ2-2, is DVKVTQSSRYLVKRTGEKVFLECVQDMDHENMFWYRQDPGLGLRLIYFSYDVKMKEKGDIPEGYSVSREKKERFSLILESASTNQTSMYLCASSFRRLGSAGELFFGEGSRLTVL.

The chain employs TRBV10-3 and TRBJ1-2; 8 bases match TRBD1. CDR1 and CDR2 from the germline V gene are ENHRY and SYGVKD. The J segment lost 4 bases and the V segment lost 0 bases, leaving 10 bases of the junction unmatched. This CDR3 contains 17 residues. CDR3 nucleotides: TGTGCCATCAGTGAGTCGCCAGGACAGGGATTGGGCTATGGCTACACCTTC. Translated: CAISESPGQGLGYGYTF.

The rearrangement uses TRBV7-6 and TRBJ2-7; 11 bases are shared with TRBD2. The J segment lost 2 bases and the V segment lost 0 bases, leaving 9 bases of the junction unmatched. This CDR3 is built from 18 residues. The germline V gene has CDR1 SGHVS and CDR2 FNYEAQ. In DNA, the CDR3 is TGTGCCAGCAGCTTAGCCCCGAAGACTAGCGGGACAACCTACGAGCAGTACTTC. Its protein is CASSLAPKTSGTTYEQYF. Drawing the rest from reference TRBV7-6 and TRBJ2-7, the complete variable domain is GAGVSQSPRYKVTKRGQDVALRCDPISGHVSLYWYRQALGQGPEFLTYFNYEAQQDKSGLPNDRFSAERPEGSISTLTIQRTEQRDSAMYRCASSLAPKTSGTTYEQYFGPGTRLTVT.

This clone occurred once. The CDR3 DNA reads as TGTGCCAGCAGCCAATCACCTAAGACAGGGCCTAATGAAAAACTGTTTTTT. Protein product: CASSQSPKTGPNEKLFF. The gene calls are TRBV3-1 (or the pseudogene TRBV3-2) and TRBJ1-4, with TRBD1 matching 7 bases. V gave up 2 bases and J gave up 3 bases; unmatched junction bases: 9. In germline, CDR1 is LGHDT, CDR2 YNNKEL (reference sequence). The CDR3 spans 17 residues.

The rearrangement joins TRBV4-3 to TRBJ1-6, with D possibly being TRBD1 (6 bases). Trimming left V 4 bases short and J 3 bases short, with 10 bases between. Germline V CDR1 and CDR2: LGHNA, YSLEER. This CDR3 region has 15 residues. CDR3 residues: CASSRNRDYNSPLHF. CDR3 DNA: TGCGCCAGCAGCCGGAACAGGGACTATAATTCACCCCTCCACTTT.

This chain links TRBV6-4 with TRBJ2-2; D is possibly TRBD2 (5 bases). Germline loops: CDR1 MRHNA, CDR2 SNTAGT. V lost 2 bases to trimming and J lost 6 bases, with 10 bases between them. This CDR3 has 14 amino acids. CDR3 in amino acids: CASSDLAGPGELFF. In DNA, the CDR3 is TGTGCCAGCAGTGACCTCGCGGGTCCCGGGGAGCTGTTTTTT.